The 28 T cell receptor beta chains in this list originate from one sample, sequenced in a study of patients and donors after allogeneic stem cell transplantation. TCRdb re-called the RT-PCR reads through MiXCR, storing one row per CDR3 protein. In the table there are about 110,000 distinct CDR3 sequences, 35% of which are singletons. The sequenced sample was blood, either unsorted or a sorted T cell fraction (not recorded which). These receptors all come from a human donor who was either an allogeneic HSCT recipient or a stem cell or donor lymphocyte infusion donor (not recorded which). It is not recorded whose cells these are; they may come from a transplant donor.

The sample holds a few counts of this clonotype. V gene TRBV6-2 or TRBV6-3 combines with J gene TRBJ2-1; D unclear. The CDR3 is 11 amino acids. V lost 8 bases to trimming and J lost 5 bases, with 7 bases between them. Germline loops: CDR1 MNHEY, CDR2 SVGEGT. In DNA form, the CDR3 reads TGTGCCAGCCGTGTAGACAATGAGCAGTTCTTC. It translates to CASRVDNEQFF.

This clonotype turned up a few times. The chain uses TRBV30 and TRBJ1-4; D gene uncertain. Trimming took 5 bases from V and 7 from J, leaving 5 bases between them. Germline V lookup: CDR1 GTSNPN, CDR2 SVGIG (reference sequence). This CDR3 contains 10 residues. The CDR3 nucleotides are TGTGCCTGGGGGAGTGAAAAACTGTTTTTT. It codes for CAWGSEKLFF.

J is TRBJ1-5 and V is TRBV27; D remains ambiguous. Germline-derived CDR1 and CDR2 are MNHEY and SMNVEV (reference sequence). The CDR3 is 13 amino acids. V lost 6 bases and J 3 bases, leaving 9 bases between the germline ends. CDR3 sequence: CASSWRYNQPQHF. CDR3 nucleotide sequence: TGTGCCAGCAGCTGGAGGTACAATCAGCCCCAGCATTTT.

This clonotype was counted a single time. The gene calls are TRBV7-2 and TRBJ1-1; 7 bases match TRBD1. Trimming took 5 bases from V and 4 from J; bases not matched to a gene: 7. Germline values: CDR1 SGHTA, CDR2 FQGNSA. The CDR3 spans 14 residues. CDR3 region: CASSARQGPTEAFF. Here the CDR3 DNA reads TGTGCCAGCAGCGCCCGACAGGGTCCCACTGAAGCTTTCTTT. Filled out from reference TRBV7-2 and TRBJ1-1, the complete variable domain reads GAGVSQSPSNKVTEKGKDVELRCDPISGHTALYWYRQSLGQGLEFLIYFQGNSAPDKSGLPSDRFSAERTGGSVSTLTIQRTQQEDSAVYLCASSARQGPTEAFFGQGTRLTVV.

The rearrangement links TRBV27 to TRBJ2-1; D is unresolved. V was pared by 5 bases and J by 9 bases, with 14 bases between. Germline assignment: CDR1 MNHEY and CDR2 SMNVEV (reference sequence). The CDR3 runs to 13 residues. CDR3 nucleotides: TGTGCCAGCAGTCCGTCTACTAATAGTGAGCAGTTCTTC. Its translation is CASSPSTNSEQFF.

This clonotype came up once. The CDR3 DNA is TGCAGTGCTAGATTGGGTCCCTACAATGAGCAGTTCTTC. It yields the protein CSARLGPYNEQFF. The genes are TRBV20-1 and TRBJ2-1; no clear D gene. Per germline, CDR1 DFQATT and CDR2 SNEGSKA (reference sequence). The V end was cut by 2 bases, the J end by 2 bases, with 7 bases between. CDR3 size: 13 residues.

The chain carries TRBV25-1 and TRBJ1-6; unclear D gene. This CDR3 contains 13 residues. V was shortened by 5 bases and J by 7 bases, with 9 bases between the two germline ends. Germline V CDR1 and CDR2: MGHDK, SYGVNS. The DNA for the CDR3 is TGTGCCAGCAGTAGACGAGAGAATTCACCCCTCCACTTT. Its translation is CASSRRENSPLHF.

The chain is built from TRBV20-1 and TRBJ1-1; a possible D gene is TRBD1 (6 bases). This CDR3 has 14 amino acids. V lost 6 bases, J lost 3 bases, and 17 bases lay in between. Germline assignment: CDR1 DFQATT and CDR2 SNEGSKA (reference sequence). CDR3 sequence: CSATSGAGDTEAFF. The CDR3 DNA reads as TGCAGTGCCACGTCAGGGGCGGGGGACACTGAAGCTTTCTTT.

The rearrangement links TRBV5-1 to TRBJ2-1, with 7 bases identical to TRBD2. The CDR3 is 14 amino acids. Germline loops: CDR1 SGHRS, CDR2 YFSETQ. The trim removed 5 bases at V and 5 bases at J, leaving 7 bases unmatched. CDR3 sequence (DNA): TGCGCCAGCAGGGTCGGCGGGAGTGACAATGAGCAGTTCTTC. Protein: CASRVGGSDNEQFF. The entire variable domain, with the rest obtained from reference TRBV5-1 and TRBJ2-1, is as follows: KAGVTQTPRYLIKTRGQQVTLSCSPISGHRSVSWYQQTPGQGLQFLFEYFSETQRNKGNFPGRFSGRQFSNSRSEMNVSTLELGDSALYLCASRVGGSDNEQFFGPGTRLTVL.

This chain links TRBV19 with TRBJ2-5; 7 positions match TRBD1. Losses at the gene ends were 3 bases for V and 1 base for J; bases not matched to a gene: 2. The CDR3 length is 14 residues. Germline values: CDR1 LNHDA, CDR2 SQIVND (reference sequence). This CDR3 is CASSMGQLQETQYF. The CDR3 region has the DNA TGTGCCAGTAGTATGGGACAGCTCCAAGAGACCCAGTACTTC.

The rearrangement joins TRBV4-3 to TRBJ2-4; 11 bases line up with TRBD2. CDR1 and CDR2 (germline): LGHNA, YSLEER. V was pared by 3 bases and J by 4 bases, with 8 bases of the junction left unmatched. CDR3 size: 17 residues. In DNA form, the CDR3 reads TGCGCCAGCAGCCAGATAGCGGGAGGGCTGGGGAAAAACATTCAGTACTTC. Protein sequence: CASSQIAGGLGKNIQYF.

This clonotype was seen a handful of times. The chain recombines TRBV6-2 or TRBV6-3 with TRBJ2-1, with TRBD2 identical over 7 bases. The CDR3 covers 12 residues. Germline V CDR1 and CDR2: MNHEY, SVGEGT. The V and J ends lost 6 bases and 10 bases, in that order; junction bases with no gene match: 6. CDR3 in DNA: TGTGCCAGCAGCTTACAGCGGGGCGAGCAGTTCTTC. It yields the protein CASSLQRGEQFF.

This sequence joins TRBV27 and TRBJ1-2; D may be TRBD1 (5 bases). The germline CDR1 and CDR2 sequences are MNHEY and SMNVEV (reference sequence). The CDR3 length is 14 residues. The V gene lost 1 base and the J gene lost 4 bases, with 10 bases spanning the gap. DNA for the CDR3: TGTGCCAGCAGTTTATACAGAGACAGCTATGGCTACACCTTC. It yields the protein CASSLYRDSYGYTF.

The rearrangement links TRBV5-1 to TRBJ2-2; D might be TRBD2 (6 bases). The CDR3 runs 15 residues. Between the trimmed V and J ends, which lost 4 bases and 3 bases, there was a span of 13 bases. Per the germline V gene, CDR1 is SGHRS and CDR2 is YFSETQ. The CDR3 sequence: CASSPLWGDTGELFF. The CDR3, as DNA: TGCGCCAGCAGCCCCCTGTGGGGGGACACCGGGGAGCTGTTTTTT.

CDR3 sequence reads: CASSLEEGNEQFF. The DNA for the CDR3 is TGTGCCAGCAGCTTAGAGGAGGGCAATGAGCAGTTCTTC. The chain combines TRBV7-2 with TRBJ2-1, with D tentatively TRBD2 (6 bases). V dropped 1 base and J dropped 6 bases, with 7 bases sitting between them. Germline-derived CDR1 and CDR2 are SGHTA and FQGNSA. CDR3 size: 13 residues.

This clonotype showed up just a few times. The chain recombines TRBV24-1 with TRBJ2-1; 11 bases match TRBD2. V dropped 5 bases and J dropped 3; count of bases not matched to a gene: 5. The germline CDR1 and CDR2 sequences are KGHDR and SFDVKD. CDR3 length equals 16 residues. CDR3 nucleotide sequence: TGTGCCACCAGTGTCCCAGGGACTAGCGGCTACAATGAGCAGTTCTTC. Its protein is CATSVPGTSGYNEQFF.

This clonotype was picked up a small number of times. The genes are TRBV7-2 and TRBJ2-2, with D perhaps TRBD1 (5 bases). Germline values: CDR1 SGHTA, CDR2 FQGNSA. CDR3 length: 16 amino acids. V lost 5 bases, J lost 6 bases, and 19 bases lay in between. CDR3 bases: TGTGCCAGCAGCATAAGGGGTAGTTACATTGCCGGGGAGCTGTTTTTT. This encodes CASSIRGSYIAGELFF.

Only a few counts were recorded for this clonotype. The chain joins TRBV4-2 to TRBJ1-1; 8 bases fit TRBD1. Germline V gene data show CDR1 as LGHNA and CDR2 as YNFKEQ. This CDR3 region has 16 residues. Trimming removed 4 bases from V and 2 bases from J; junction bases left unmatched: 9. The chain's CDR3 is CASSPAGRGLNTEAFF. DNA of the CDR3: TGTGCCAGCAGCCCCGCGGGCAGGGGGCTAAACACTGAAGCTTTCTTT.

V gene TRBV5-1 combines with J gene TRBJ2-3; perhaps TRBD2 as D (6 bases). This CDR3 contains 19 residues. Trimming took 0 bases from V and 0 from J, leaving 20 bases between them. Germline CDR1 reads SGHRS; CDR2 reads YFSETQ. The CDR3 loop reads CASSLVSPSLATSTDTQYF. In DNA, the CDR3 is TGCGCCAGCAGCTTGGTGTCCCCTTCTCTAGCGACTAGCACAGATACGCAGTATTTT.

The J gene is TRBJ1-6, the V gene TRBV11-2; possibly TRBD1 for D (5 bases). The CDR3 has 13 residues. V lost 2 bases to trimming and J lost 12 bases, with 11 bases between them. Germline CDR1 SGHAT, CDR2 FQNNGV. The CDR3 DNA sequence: TGTGCCAGCAGCTTACAAACCCAGGGACCCCTCCACTTT. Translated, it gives CASSLQTQGPLHF.

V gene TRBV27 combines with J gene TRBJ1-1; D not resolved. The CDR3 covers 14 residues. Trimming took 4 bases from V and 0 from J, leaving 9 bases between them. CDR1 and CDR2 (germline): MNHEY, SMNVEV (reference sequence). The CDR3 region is CASSSALMNTEAFF. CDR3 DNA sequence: TGTGCCAGCAGTTCTGCTCTTATGAACACTGAAGCTTTCTTT.

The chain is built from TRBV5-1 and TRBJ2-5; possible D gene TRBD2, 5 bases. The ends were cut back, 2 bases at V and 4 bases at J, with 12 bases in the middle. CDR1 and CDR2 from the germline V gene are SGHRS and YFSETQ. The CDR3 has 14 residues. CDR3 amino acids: CASSFYGAVETQYF. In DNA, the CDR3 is TGCGCCAGCAGCTTCTACGGAGCGGTAGAGACCCAGTACTTC.

CDR3 DNA sequence: TGTGCCAGCAGTTCCGGACTAGCGGGAGTTTATGAGCAGTACTTC. Translation: CASSSGLAGVYEQYF. The gene calls are TRBV27 and TRBJ2-7, with TRBD2 matching 13 bases. CDR1 and CDR2 from the germline V gene are MNHEY and SMNVEV (reference sequence). The CDR3 runs to 15 residues. V lost 4 bases and J lost 7; bases outside the gene matches: 7.

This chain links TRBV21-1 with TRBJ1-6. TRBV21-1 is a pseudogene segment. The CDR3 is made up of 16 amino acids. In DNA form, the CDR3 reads TGTGCCAGCATCCGAACTGGGGTGATAATGGATTCACCCCTCCACTTT. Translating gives CASIRTGVIMDSPLHF.

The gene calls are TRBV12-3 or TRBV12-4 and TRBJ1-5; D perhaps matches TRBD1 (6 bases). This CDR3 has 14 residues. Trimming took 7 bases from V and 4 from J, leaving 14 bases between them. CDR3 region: CASKLGQLNQPQHF. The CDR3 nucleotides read TGTGCCAGCAAACTTGGACAGCTAAATCAGCCCCAGCATTTT.

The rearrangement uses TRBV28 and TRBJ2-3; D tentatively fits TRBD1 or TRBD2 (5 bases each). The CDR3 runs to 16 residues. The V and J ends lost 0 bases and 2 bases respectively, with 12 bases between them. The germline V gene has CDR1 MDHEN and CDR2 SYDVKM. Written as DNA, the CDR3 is TGTGCCAGCAGTTTATGGGGGGAAGTATCCACAGATACGCAGTATTTT. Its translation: CASSLWGEVSTDTQYF.

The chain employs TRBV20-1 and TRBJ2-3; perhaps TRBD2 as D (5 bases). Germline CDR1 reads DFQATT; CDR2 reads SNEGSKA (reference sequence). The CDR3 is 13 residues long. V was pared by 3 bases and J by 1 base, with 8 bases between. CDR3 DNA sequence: TGCAGTGCTAGCCTTAGCGGCACAGATACGCAGTATTTT. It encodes CSASLSGTDTQYF.

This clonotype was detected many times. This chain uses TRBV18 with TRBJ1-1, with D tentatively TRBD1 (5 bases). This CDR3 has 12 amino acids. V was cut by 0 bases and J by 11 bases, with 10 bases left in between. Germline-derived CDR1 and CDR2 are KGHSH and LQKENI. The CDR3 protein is CASSPPKGYAFF. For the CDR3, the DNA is TGTGCCAGCTCACCACCGAAGGGGTACGCTTTCTTT.